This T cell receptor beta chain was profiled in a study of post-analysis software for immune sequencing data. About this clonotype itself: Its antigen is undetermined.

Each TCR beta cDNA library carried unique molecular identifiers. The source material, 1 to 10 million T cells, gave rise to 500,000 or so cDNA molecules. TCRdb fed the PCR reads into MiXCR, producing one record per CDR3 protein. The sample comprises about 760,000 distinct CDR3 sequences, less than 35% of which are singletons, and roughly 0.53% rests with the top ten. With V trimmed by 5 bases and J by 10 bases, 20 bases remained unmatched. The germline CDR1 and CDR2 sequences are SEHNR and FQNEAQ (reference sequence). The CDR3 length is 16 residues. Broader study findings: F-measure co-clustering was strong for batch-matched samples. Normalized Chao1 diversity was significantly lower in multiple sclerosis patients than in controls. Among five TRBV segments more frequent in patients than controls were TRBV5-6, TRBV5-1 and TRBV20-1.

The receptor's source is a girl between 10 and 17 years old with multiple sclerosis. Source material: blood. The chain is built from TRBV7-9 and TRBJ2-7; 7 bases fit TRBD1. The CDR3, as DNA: TGTGCCAGCAGCCCCCGACAGGGTGGGCGAGGCGACACTCAGTACTTC. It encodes CASSPRQGGRGDTQYF.